This is a list of T cell receptor beta chains from one sample in a study of T cells in Graves' hyperthyroidism and ophthalmopathy. TCRdb passed the multiplex PCR reads through MiXCR, listing each CDR3 protein once. Of around 300,000 distinct CDR3 sequences in the sample, approximately 13% are singletons; the top ten hold around 23%. The sample comprised blood. The origin of the receptors is a woman younger than 45 with Graves' hyperthyroidism. Each CDR3 is given with its conserved first and last residue. D genes are given only for firm matches. Clone size is stated in some rows and not others, as once, few, many or a class when expanded.

CDR3 protein: CAWAPLTSGRRDIQYF; CDR3 DNA: TGTGCCTGGGCCCCTTTGACTAGCGGGAGAAGGGACATTCAGTACTTC; D gene: TRBD2; J gene: TRBJ2-4; clone size: NA; V gene: TRBV30
CDR3 protein: CSVEVAINPHEQFF; CDR3 DNA: TGCAGCGTCGAGGTTGCTATCAACCCTCATGAGCAGTTCTTC; D gene: NA; J gene: TRBJ2-1; clone size: few; V gene: TRBV29-1
CDR3 protein: CASSPLGLAEGVGTQYF; CDR3 DNA: TGTGCCAGCAGCCCCCTGGGACTAGCGGAGGGGGTTGGGACCCAGTACTTC; D gene: TRBD2; J gene: TRBJ2-5; clone size: NA; V gene: TRBV3-1
CDR3 protein: CSARQGNEKLFF; CDR3 DNA: TGCAGTGCTAGACAGGGGAATGAAAAACTGTTTTTT; D gene: NA; J gene: TRBJ1-4; clone size: many; V gene: TRBV20-1
CDR3 protein: CASRTGTNVGEQYF; CDR3 DNA: TGTGCCAGCAGAACCGGGACTAACGTCGGGGAGCAGTACTTC; D gene: TRBD2; J gene: TRBJ2-7; clone size: many; V gene: TRBV6-1
CDR3 protein: CASAGAIYEQYF; CDR3 DNA: TGTGCCAGCGCAGGGGCGATTTACGAGCAGTACTTC; D gene: NA; J gene: TRBJ2-7; clone size: many; V gene: TRBV6-2/TRBV6-3
CDR3 protein: CASSLDLGLVFF; CDR3 DNA: TGTGCCAGCAGCTTAGACCTGGGATTGGTGTTCTTC; D gene: NA; J gene: TRBJ2-1; clone size: NA; V gene: TRBV7-9
CDR3 protein: CASSSMDRFTNTGELFF; CDR3 DNA: TGTGCCAGCAGCTCCATGGACAGGTTCACGAACACCGGGGAGCTGTTTTTT; D gene: TRBD1; J gene: TRBJ2-2; clone size: NA; V gene: TRBV7-2
CDR3 protein: CSAIPGTDPYEQYF; CDR3 DNA: TGCAGCGCCATCCCCGGGACAGACCCCTACGAGCAGTACTTC; D gene: TRBD1; J gene: TRBJ2-7; clone size: many; V gene: TRBV29-1
CDR3 protein: CASSSLGSDYGYTF; CDR3 DNA: TGTGCCAGCAGTTCTCTGGGAAGTGACTATGGCTACACCTTC; D gene: NA; J gene: TRBJ1-2; clone size: few; V gene: TRBV27
CDR3 protein: CASKGRAYNEQFF; CDR3 DNA: TGTGCCAGCAAGGGCAGGGCGTACAATGAGCAGTTCTTC; D gene: NA; J gene: TRBJ2-1; clone size: NA; V gene: TRBV3-1
CDR3 protein: CASSTQGRDTQYF; CDR3 DNA: TGTGCCAGTAGTACCCAAGGACGAGATACGCAGTATTTT; D gene: NA; J gene: TRBJ2-3; clone size: many; V gene: TRBV19
CDR3 protein: CSASSRGPDTQYF; CDR3 DNA: TGCAGTGCCTCATCTCGGGGACCAGATACGCAGTATTTT; D gene: NA; J gene: TRBJ2-3; clone size: many; V gene: TRBV20-1
CDR3 protein: CASSPMAGGWETQYF; CDR3 DNA: TGTGCCAGCAGTCCCATGGCAGGGGGCTGGGAGACCCAGTACTTC; D gene: TRBD1; J gene: TRBJ2-5; clone size: NA; V gene: TRBV27
CDR3 protein: CASSLGSQATYEQYF; CDR3 DNA: TGTGCCAGCAGTTTGGGGTCTCAGGCCACCTACGAGCAGTACTTC; D gene: NA; J gene: TRBJ2-7; clone size: many; V gene: TRBV28
CDR3 protein: CASSENRGRDTQYF; CDR3 DNA: TGCGCCAGCAGTGAGAACAGGGGGCGAGATACGCAGTATTTT; D gene: TRBD1; J gene: TRBJ2-3; clone size: many; V gene: TRBV10-1
CDR3 protein: CASDNSGNTIYF; CDR3 DNA: TGTGCCAGCGATAACTCTGGAAACACCATATATTTT; D gene: NA; J gene: TRBJ1-3; clone size: few; V gene: TRBV14
CDR3 protein: CSVIRTLTGGAGSEQYF; CDR3 DNA: TGCAGCGTTATCCGGACCCTCACAGGGGGCGCGGGAAGCGAGCAGTACTTC; D gene: TRBD1; J gene: TRBJ2-7; clone size: few; V gene: TRBV29-1
CDR3 protein: CASSQVGSSGVGAQETQYF; CDR3 DNA: TGTGCCAGCAGCCAAGTCGGATCGTCGGGAGTAGGGGCCCAAGAGACCCAGTACTTC; D gene: NA; J gene: TRBJ2-5; clone size: NA; V gene: TRBV3-1
CDR3 protein: CASSPGGLDGYTF; CDR3 DNA: TGTGCCAGCAGTCCCGGGGGGTTGGATGGCTACACCTTC; D gene: NA; J gene: TRBJ1-2; clone size: NA; V gene: TRBV28
CDR3 protein: CSARSGTLLGDEQFF; CDR3 DNA: TGCAGTGCTAGGTCCGGGACCCTCCTTGGGGATGAGCAGTTCTTC; D gene: NA; J gene: TRBJ2-1; clone size: NA; V gene: TRBV20-1
CDR3 protein: CAWSVMEAAGGYNEQFF; CDR3 DNA: TGTGCCTGGAGTGTAATGGAGGCGGCGGGAGGTTACAATGAGCAGTTCTTC; D gene: TRBD2; J gene: TRBJ2-1; clone size: few; V gene: TRBV30
CDR3 protein: CSAARTGLNSPLHF; CDR3 DNA: TGCAGTGCTGCCAGGACAGGGCTGAATTCACCCCTCCACTTT; D gene: TRBD1; J gene: TRBJ1-6; clone size: few; V gene: TRBV20-1
CDR3 protein: CASGTYYEQYF; CDR3 DNA: TGTGCTTCCGGGACATACTACGAGCAGTACTTC; D gene: NA; J gene: TRBJ2-7; clone size: many; V gene: TRBV30
CDR3 protein: CASSPSGYGYTF; CDR3 DNA: TGTGCCAGCAGCCCCTCGGGCTATGGCTACACCTTC; D gene: NA; J gene: TRBJ1-2; clone size: NA; V gene: TRBV28
CDR3 protein: CASRVGRTYNEQFF; CDR3 DNA: TGTGCCAGCAGGGTCGGACGGACCTACAATGAGCAGTTCTTC; D gene: NA; J gene: TRBJ2-1; clone size: many; V gene: TRBV2
CDR3 protein: CSASPRVEGTDTQYF; CDR3 DNA: TGCAGTGCTAGTCCCCGGGTCGAGGGCACAGATACGCAGTATTTT; D gene: NA; J gene: TRBJ2-3; clone size: few; V gene: TRBV20-1
CDR3 protein: CASSRPLFEQYF; CDR3 DNA: TGTGCCAGCAGCCGCCCGTTGTTCGAGCAGTACTTC; D gene: NA; J gene: TRBJ2-7; clone size: many; V gene: TRBV7-9
CDR3 protein: CASRTTDGPLNEQFF; CDR3 DNA: TGTGCCAGTAGGACCACCGACGGGCCTCTCAATGAGCAGTTCTTC; D gene: NA; J gene: TRBJ2-1; clone size: NA; V gene: TRBV19
CDR3 protein: CASSYPGQSHEQYF; CDR3 DNA: TGCGCCAGCAGCTATCCGGGACAGTCCCACGAGCAGTACTTC; D gene: TRBD1; J gene: TRBJ2-7; clone size: many; V gene: TRBV5-1
CDR3 protein: CASLDYGANVLTF; CDR3 DNA: TGTGCCAGTCTTGACTATGGGGCCAACGTCCTGACTTTC; D gene: NA; J gene: TRBJ2-6; clone size: many; V gene: TRBV2
CDR3 protein: CASSPIIRAGRADTQYF; CDR3 DNA: TGTGCCAGCAGCCCGATCATTAGGGCAGGGAGAGCAGATACGCAGTATTTT; D gene: NA; J gene: TRBJ2-3; clone size: many; V gene: TRBV7-9
CDR3 protein: CASSLSRQETNEQFF; CDR3 DNA: TGTGCCAGCAGCTTAAGCCGACAGGAGACAAATGAGCAGTTCTTC; D gene: NA; J gene: TRBJ2-1; clone size: many; V gene: TRBV7-8
CDR3 protein: CASSLEPGRRGELFF; CDR3 DNA: TGTGCCAGCAGCTTAGAGCCAGGGCGGCGAGGGGAGCTGTTTTTT; D gene: NA; J gene: TRBJ2-2; clone size: few; V gene: TRBV7-9
CDR3 protein: CSASGPPGDTQYF; CDR3 DNA: TGCAGTGCTAGCGGCCCTCCCGGGGATACGCAGTATTTT; D gene: NA; J gene: TRBJ2-3; clone size: NA; V gene: TRBV20-1
CDR3 protein: CSARRYPMDTEAFF; CDR3 DNA: TGCAGTGCTAGAAGGTACCCCATGGACACTGAAGCTTTCTTT; D gene: NA; J gene: TRBJ1-1; clone size: many; V gene: TRBV20-1
CDR3 protein: CASRTHRDSSYEQYF; CDR3 DNA: TGTGCCAGCAGAACTCACCGGGACAGCTCCTACGAGCAGTACTTC; D gene: TRBD1; J gene: TRBJ2-7; clone size: NA; V gene: TRBV28
CDR3 protein: CASSLRGGEVRGYTF; CDR3 DNA: TGTGCCAGCAGTTTAAGGGGAGGGGAGGTCCGCGGCTACACCTTC; D gene: NA; J gene: TRBJ1-2; clone size: many; V gene: TRBV28
CDR3 protein: CSAIPGLAGAREREQFF; CDR3 DNA: TGCAGTGCTATCCCGGGACTAGCGGGAGCTCGAGAACGTGAGCAGTTCTTC; D gene: TRBD2; J gene: TRBJ2-1; clone size: NA; V gene: TRBV20-1
CDR3 protein: CASRGTDKTYGYTF; CDR3 DNA: TGTGCCAGCAGGGGGACAGATAAGACCTATGGCTACACCTTC; D gene: TRBD1; J gene: TRBJ1-2; clone size: many; V gene: TRBV6-1
CDR3 protein: CASRAGTTLIDTGELFF; CDR3 DNA: TGTGCCAGCAGAGCCGGGACTACCCTGATTGACACCGGGGAGCTGTTTTTT; D gene: TRBD2; J gene: TRBJ2-2; clone size: many; V gene: TRBV12-3/TRBV12-4
CDR3 protein: CASSRNREAAEKLFF; CDR3 DNA: TGTGCCAGCAGTCGGAACAGGGAAGCGGCTGAAAAACTGTTTTTT; D gene: NA; J gene: TRBJ1-4; clone size: few; V gene: TRBV2
CDR3 protein: CASSQGVTAAQETQYF; CDR3 DNA: TGTGCCAGCAGCCAAGGAGTAACGGCCGCACAAGAGACCCAGTACTTC; D gene: NA; J gene: TRBJ2-5; clone size: NA; V gene: TRBV4-2